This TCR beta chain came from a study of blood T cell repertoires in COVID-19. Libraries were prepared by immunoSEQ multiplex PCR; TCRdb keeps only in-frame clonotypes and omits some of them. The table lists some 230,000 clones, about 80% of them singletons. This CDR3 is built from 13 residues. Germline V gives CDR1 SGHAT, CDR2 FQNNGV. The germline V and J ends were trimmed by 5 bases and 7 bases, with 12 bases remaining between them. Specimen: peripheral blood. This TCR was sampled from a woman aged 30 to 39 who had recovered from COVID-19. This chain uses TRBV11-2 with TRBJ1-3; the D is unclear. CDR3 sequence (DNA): TGTGCCAGCAGCGGGAGGTTTAGGAACACCATATATTTT. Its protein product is CASSGRFRNTIYF.